What follows are 26 T cell receptor beta chains derived from one specimen sequenced in a study of blood T cell repertoires in COVID-19. The assay was immunoSEQ multiplex PCR, and TCRdb's table has in-frame clones only and misses some. The profile shows about 160,000 clones, approximately 90% of them singletons. The sequencing sample was made of peripheral blood. These receptors were obtained from a woman in her seventies with COVID-19, enrolled during active disease.

This clone was observed a single time. V and J are TRBV7-2 and TRBJ2-1; D perhaps matches TRBD2 (6 bases). Germline V gene lookup returns CDR1 SGHTA and CDR2 FQGNSA. Trimming removed 5 bases at V and 2 bases at J, with 19 bases between. CDR3 size: 17 residues. The CDR3 sequence is CASSPSRRGITYNEQFF. The CDR3 DNA is TGTGCCAGCAGCCCTAGTCGCCGGGGGATAACCTACAATGAGCAGTTCTTC.

V usage is TRBV7-2 and J usage is TRBJ2-3; the D gene is possibly TRBD2 (6 bases). Germline V gene lookup returns CDR1 SGHTA and CDR2 FQGNSA. V was trimmed by 5 bases and J by 4 bases, leaving 13 bases between them. This CDR3 is built from 14 residues. CDR3 protein: CASSPGRSPDTQYF. The CDR3 DNA sequence: TGTGCCAGCAGCCCCGGGAGAAGCCCAGATACGCAGTATTTT. The full variable domain, with the rest looked up from reference TRBV7-2 and TRBJ2-3, is GAGVSQSPSNKVTEKGKDVELRCDPISGHTALYWYRQSLGQGLEFLIYFQGNSAPDKSGLPSDRFSAERTGGSVSTLTIQRTQQEDSAVYLCASSPGRSPDTQYFGPGTRLTVL.

The V and J genes are TRBV11-2 and TRBJ2-1; maybe TRBD2 (7 bases). Trimming cost V 7 bases and J 1 base, with 11 bases left between them. The germline V gene encodes CDR1 SGHAT and CDR2 FQNNGV. The CDR3 runs 14 residues. CDR3 amino acids: CASMRGGSYNEQFF. The CDR3 DNA sequence: TGTGCCAGCATGAGGGGGGGGTCCTACAATGAGCAGTTCTTC.

This rearrangement joins TRBV5-4 to TRBJ2-3, with D hard to call. The CDR3 is made up of 15 amino acids. CDR1 and CDR2 (germline): SGHNT, YYREEE (reference sequence). Deletions cut 2 bases from V and 0 bases from J, with 10 bases between. The DNA for the CDR3 is TGTGCCAGCAGCTTTGTTGCCCAGAGCACAGATACGCAGTATTTT. As protein: CASSFVAQSTDTQYF.

The chain employs TRBV2 and TRBJ1-5; D gene ambiguous. V was pared by 7 bases and J by 12 bases, with 16 bases between. Germline values: CDR1 SNHLY, CDR2 FYNNEI. The CDR3 loop spans 12 amino acids. The CDR3, as DNA: TGTGCCAGCATGAGCCCCCCATCGCTCCAGCATTTT. Amino acids: CASMSPPSLQHF.

V is TRBV29-1 and J is TRBJ2-7, with a tentative D call TRBD1 (5 bases). V lost 3 bases to trimming and J lost 3 bases, with 6 bases between them. There are 11 residues in the CDR3. In germline, CDR1 is SQVTM, CDR2 ANQGSEA. The CDR3 loop is CSVDRDYEQYF. CDR3 DNA: TGCAGCGTTGACAGGGACTACGAGCAGTACTTC.

This clone was counted once. The chain joins TRBV7-2 to TRBJ2-5, with 7 bases lining up with TRBD1. Germline lookup yields CDR1 SGHTA and CDR2 FQGNSA. V shed 1 base, J shed 2 bases, and the junction held 7 bases outside the gene matches. The CDR3 has 16 amino acids. The CDR3 loop is CASSLDLTGTQETQYF. Written as DNA, the CDR3 is TGTGCCAGCAGCTTAGACTTGACAGGGACACAAGAGACCCAGTACTTC.

As DNA, the CDR3 is TGCGCCAGCAGCTTTGGACAGGGCAGGAATCAGCCCCAGCATTTT. Translated, it gives CASSFGQGRNQPQHF. The V call is TRBV5-1, the J call TRBJ1-5, with TRBD1 matching over 8 bases. The length of the CDR3 is 15 residues. Per the germline V gene, CDR1 is SGHRS and CDR2 is YFSETQ. The J segment lost 4 bases and the V segment lost 2 bases, leaving 5 bases of the junction unmatched.

This chain joins TRBV2 and TRBJ2-2; D gene uncertain. Per the germline V gene, CDR1 is SNHLY and CDR2 is FYNNEI. This CDR3 spans 14 amino acids. The germline V and J ends were trimmed by 8 bases and 1 base, with 11 bases remaining between them. In nucleotides, the CDR3 is TGTGCCAGCCGAGCCGCGGAGAACACCGGGGAGCTGTTTTTT. This translates into CASRAAENTGELFF. Variable domain in full (rest from reference TRBV2 and TRBJ2-2): EPEVTQTPSHQVTQMGQEVILRCVPISNHLYFYWYRQILGQKVEFLVSFYNNEISEKSEIFDDQFSVERPDGSNFTLKIRSTKLEDSAMYFCASRAAENTGELFFGEGSRLTVL.

The chain carries TRBV10-1 and TRBJ1-6; weak D call: TRBD1 (5 bases). The CDR3 is 16 residues long. Trimming left V 11 bases short and J 3 bases short, with 20 bases between. Germline-derived CDR1 and CDR2 are WNHNN and SYGVQD (reference sequence). DNA of the CDR3: TGCGCCGATAATGTGACAGAAAACTTCTATAATTCACCCCTCCACTTT. Translated: CADNVTENFYNSPLHF.

CDR3 sequence reads: CASSEVAGDRPTVAQYF. The CDR3 DNA sequence: TGTGCCAGCAGTGAAGTAGCGGGGGACCGCCCGACGGTGGCCCAGTACTTC. This chain uses TRBV6-1 with TRBJ2-5; 9 bases map to TRBD2. The CDR3 runs 17 residues. V gave up 1 base and J gave up 9 bases; unmatched junction bases: 15. Germline V gene sequence: CDR1 MNHNS, CDR2 SASEGT.

The chain is built from TRBV5-1 and TRBJ1-2; 8 bases map to TRBD1. V gave up 6 bases and J gave up 5 bases; unmatched junction bases: 12. The germline CDR1 and CDR2 sequences are SGHRS and YFSETQ. The CDR3 consists of 15 residues. DNA of the CDR3: TGCGCCAGCACCCTGGCGGAACAGGGGGATTATGGCTACACCTTC. Translation gives CASTLAEQGDYGYTF.

The chain employs TRBV6-6 and TRBJ2-7, with D unresolved. The CDR3 runs to 15 residues. Germline V lookup: CDR1 MNHNY, CDR2 SVGAGI (reference sequence). Trimming removed 0 bases from V and 2 bases from J, with 11 bases in between. For the CDR3, the DNA is TGTGCCAGCAGTTACTCGATCGCGGTCACCTACGAGCAGTACTTC. It yields the protein CASSYSIAVTYEQYF.

The J gene is TRBJ1-1, the V gene TRBV18, with D tentatively TRBD1 (6 bases). CDR3 size: 17 residues. Per germline, CDR1 KGHSH and CDR2 LQKENI. V dropped 3 bases and J dropped 0 bases, with 17 bases sitting between them. The DNA of the CDR3 is TGTGCCAGCTCACCTAATAGCTTCACAGGGCTGAACACTGAAGCTTTCTTT. Amino acid sequence: CASSPNSFTGLNTEAFF.

The V gene is TRBV6-2 or TRBV6-3, the J gene TRBJ1-6; D is uncertain. The CDR3 has 12 residues. The V end lost 4 bases, the J end lost 9 bases, and 7 bases lay between the germline ends. CDR1 and CDR2 (germline): MNHEY, SVGEGT. The CDR3 DNA reads TGTGCCAGCAGTTTGGCAGTTTCACCCCTCCACTTT. This codes for CASSLAVSPLHF.

This chain uses TRBV6-5 with TRBJ1-5; D is perhaps TRBD1 (5 bases). V was shortened by 6 bases and J by 9 bases, with 21 bases between the two germline ends. CDR1 is MNHEY, CDR2 SVGAGI, per germline. The CDR3 extends over 15 amino acids. This chain's CDR3 is CASSAGTIGLGPQHF. The CDR3 nucleotides are TGTGCCAGCAGCGCCGGGACTATCGGGTTAGGGCCCCAGCATTTT.

The chain employs TRBV7-2 and TRBJ1-2; D unclear. This CDR3 has 14 residues. Germline V gene lookup returns CDR1 SGHTA and CDR2 FQGNSA. Trimming cost V 1 base and J 5 bases, with 11 bases left between them. Written as DNA, the CDR3 is TGTGCCAGCAGCTTAGAATTCGGGGTGTATGGCTACACCTTC. Its protein is CASSLEFGVYGYTF. Using reference TRBV7-2 and TRBJ1-2 for the parts outside the CDR3, the full variable domain is GAGVSQSPSNKVTEKGKDVELRCDPISGHTALYWYRQSLGQGLEFLIYFQGNSAPDKSGLPSDRFSAERTGGSVSTLTIQRTQQEDSAVYLCASSLEFGVYGYTFGSGTRLTVV.

The chain couples TRBV11-2 to TRBJ2-5; 10 bases fit TRBD2. The CDR3 is made up of 18 amino acids. With V trimmed by 5 bases and J by 2 bases, 14 bases remained unmatched. Germline-derived CDR1 and CDR2 are SGHAT and FQNNGV. CDR3 protein: CASSDPSGGQIKQETQYF. The DNA of the CDR3 is TGTGCCAGCAGCGACCCTAGCGGGGGCCAAATAAAACAAGAGACCCAGTACTTC. Together with reference TRBV11-2 and TRBJ2-5, the CDR3 gives the full variable domain: EAGVAQSPRYKIIEKRQSVAFWCNPISGHATLYWYQQILGQGPKLLIQFQNNGVVDDSQLPKDRFSAERLKGVDSTLKIQPAKLEDSAVYLCASSDPSGGQIKQETQYFGPGTRLLVL.

The chain is built from TRBV28 and TRBJ2-2, with D possibly matching TRBD1 (6 bases). Germline CDR1 reads MDHEN; CDR2 reads SYDVKM. The CDR3 length is 13 residues. V gave up 4 bases and J gave up 5 bases, with 8 bases separating them. The CDR3 loop is CASSSGQTGELFF. The CDR3 DNA follows: TGTGCCAGCAGTTCCGGACAGACCGGGGAGCTGTTTTTT.

This chain joins TRBV11-3 and TRBJ2-7, with 8 nucleotides matching TRBD2. CDR3 length: 16 amino acids. The J segment lost 4 bases and the V segment lost 5 bases, leaving 13 bases of the junction unmatched. CDR1 and CDR2 (germline): SGHNT, YENEEA. The CDR3 protein is CASSPSRGAGAYEQYF. The CDR3 DNA reads TGTGCCAGCAGCCCAAGTCGGGGAGCGGGGGCATACGAGCAGTACTTC.

The rearrangement uses TRBV5-5 and TRBJ1-4, with a possible D match to TRBD1 (6 bases). Trimming pared 2 bases from V and 6 bases from J, leaving 14 bases between. The CDR3 covers 15 residues. From germline, CDR1 is SGHKS and CDR2 YYEKEE (reference sequence). For the CDR3, the DNA is TGTGCCAGCAGCTTCCAGGGGAGAGGGGATGAAAAACTGTTTTTT. Amino acid sequence: CASSFQGRGDEKLFF. Filled out from reference TRBV5-5 and TRBJ1-4, the complete variable domain reads DAGVTQSPTHLIKTRGQQVTLRCSPISGHKSVSWYQQVLGQGPQFIFQYYEKEERGRGNFPDRFSARQFPNYSSELNVNALLLGDSALYLCASSFQGRGDEKLFFGSGTQLSVL.

The rearrangement links TRBV6-6 to TRBJ1-3, with D perhaps matching TRBD1 (5 bases). CDR3 length: 13 residues. Trimming pared 11 bases from V and 0 bases from J, leaving 11 bases between. Germline V gives CDR1 MNHNY, CDR2 SVGAGI (reference sequence). The CDR3 protein is CAGQGISGNTIYF. The DNA for the CDR3 is TGTGCCGGCCAGGGTATCTCTGGAAACACCATATATTTT.

V and J are TRBV5-1 and TRBJ2-3, with D possibly being TRBD2 (6 bases). Trimming removed 4 bases at V and 5 bases at J, with 17 bases between. CDR3 length equals 15 residues. Germline V gene data show CDR1 as SGHRS and CDR2 as YFSETQ. CDR3 DNA sequence: TGCGCCAGCAGCGGCGGGGCCGCGTGGGGAGATACGCAGTATTTT. It is translated as CASSGGAAWGDTQYF.

V usage is TRBV29-1 and J usage is TRBJ1-6; D is undetermined. This CDR3 spans 14 amino acids. The germline V gene has CDR1 SQVTM and CDR2 ANQGSEA. Trimming stripped 3 bases from V and 5 bases from J, with 11 bases between. CDR3 in amino acids: CSVDSGVNNSPLHF. Written as DNA, the CDR3 is TGCAGCGTTGACTCCGGGGTAAATAATTCACCCCTCCACTTT.

The chain links TRBV4-1 to TRBJ1-2; D is unresolved. This CDR3 is 15 amino acids long. The V gene lost 4 bases and the J gene lost 4 bases, with 16 bases spanning the gap. Per germline, CDR1 MGHRA and CDR2 YSYEKL. CDR3 sequence: CASSLAHGLVYGYTF. DNA for the CDR3: TGCGCCAGCAGCCTCGCGCACGGACTGGTCTATGGCTACACCTTC.

The chain joins TRBV12-3 or TRBV12-4 to TRBJ1-5, with a tentative D call TRBD1 (5 bases). The germline V and J ends were trimmed by 3 bases and 5 bases, with 8 bases remaining between them. The CDR3 consists of 13 residues. The CDR3 loop is CASSFRQYQPQHF. The CDR3 DNA is TGTGCCAGCAGTTTCCGACAGTATCAGCCCCAGCATTTT.